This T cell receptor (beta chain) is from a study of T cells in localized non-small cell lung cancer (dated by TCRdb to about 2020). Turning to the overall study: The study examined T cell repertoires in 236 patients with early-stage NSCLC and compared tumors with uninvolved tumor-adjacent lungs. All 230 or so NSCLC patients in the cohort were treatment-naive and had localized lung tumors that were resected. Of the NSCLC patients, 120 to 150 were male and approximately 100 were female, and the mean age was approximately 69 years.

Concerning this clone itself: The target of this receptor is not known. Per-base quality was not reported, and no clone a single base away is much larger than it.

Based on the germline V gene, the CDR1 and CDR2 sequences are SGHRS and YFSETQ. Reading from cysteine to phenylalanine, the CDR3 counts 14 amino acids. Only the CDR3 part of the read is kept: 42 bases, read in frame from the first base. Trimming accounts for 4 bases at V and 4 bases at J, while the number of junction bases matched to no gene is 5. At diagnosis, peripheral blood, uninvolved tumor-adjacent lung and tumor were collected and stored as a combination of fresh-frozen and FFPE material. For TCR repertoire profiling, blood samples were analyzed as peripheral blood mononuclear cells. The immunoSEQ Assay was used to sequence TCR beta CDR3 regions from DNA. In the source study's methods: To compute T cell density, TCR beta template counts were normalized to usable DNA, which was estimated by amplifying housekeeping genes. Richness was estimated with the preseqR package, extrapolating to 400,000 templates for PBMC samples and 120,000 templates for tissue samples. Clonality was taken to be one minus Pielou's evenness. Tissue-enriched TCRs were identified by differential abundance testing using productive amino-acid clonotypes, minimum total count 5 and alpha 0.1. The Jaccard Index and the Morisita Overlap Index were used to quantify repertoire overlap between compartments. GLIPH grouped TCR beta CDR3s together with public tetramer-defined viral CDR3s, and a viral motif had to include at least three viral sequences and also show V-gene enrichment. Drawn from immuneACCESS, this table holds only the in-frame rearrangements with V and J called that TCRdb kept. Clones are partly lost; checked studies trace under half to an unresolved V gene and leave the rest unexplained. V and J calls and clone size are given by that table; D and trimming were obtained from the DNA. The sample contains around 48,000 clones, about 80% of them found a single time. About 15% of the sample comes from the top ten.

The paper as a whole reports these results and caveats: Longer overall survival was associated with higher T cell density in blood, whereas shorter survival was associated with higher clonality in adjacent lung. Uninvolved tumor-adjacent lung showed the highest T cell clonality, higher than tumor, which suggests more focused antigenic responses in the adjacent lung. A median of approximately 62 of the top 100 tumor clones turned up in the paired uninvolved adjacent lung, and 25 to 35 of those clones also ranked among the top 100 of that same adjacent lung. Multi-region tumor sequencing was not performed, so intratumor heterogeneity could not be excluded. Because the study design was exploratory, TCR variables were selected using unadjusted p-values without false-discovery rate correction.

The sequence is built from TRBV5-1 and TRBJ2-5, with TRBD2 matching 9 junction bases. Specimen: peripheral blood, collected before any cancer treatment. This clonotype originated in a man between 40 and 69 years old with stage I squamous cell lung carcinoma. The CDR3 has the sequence CASSLAGGRETQYF. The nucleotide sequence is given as TGCGCCAGCAGCCTGGCGGGGGGGAGAGAGACCCAGTACTTC.